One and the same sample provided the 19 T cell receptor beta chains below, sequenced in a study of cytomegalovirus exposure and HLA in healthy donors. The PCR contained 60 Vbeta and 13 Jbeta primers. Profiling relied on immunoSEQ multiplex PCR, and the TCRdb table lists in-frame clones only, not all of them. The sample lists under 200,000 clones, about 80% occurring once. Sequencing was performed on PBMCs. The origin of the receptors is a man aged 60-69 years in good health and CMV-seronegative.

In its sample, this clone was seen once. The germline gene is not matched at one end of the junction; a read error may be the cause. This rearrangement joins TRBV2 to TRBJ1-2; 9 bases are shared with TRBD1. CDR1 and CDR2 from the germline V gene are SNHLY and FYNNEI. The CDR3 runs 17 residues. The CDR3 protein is CASSERTGESVGGGYPF. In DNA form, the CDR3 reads TGTGCCAGCAGTGAACGGACAGGGGAGTCTGTTGGGGGTGGCTACCCCTTC.

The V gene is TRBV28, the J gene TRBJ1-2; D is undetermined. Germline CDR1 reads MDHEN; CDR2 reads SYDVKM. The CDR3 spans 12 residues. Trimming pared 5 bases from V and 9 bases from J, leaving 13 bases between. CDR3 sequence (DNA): TGTGCCAGCAGTCACGGAAGGAGAAGCTACACCTTC. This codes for CASSHGRRSYTF.

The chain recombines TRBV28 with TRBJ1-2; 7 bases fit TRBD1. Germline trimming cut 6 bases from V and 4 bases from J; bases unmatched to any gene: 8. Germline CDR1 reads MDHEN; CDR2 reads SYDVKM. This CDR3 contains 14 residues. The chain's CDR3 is CASRTEKGAYGYTF. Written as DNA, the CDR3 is TGTGCCAGCAGGACCGAAAAGGGGGCCTATGGCTACACCTTC.

In DNA, the CDR3 is TGCGCCAGCAGCCCCACTCCGGGACAAAATCAGCCCCAGCATTTT. This sequence encodes CASSPTPGQNQPQHF. The V call is TRBV4-1, the J call TRBJ1-5; D perhaps matches TRBD1 (6 bases). The V and J ends lost 4 bases and 4 bases respectively, with 14 bases between them. Germline V gives CDR1 MGHRA, CDR2 YSYEKL. This CDR3 comprises 15 residues.

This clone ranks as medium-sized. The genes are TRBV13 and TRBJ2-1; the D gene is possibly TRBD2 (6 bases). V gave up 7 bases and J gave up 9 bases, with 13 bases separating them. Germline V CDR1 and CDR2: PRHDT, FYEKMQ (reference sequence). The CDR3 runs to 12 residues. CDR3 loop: CASTVGGGEQFF. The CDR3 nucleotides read TGTGCCAGCACAGTGGGGGGAGGTGAGCAGTTCTTC. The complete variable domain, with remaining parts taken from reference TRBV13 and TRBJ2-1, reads AAGVIQSPRHLIKEKRETATLKCYPIPRHDTVYWYQQGPGQDPQFLISFYEKMQSDKGSIPDRFSAQQFSDYHSELNMSSLELGDSALYFCASTVGGGEQFFGPGTRLTVL.

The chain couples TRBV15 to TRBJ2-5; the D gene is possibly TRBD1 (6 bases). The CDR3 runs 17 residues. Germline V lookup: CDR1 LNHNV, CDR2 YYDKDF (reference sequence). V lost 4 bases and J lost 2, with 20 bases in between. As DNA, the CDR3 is TGTGCCACCAGCATACAGGGTCCAACTTTACAACAAGAGACCCAGTACTTC. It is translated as CATSIQGPTLQQETQYF.

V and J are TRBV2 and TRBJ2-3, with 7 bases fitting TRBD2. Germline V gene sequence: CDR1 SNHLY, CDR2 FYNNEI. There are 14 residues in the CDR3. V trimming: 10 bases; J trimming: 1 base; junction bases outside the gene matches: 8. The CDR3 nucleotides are TGTGCCAAGAAAGAGGCGGGGGGCACAGATACGCAGTATTTT. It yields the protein CAKKEAGGTDTQYF.

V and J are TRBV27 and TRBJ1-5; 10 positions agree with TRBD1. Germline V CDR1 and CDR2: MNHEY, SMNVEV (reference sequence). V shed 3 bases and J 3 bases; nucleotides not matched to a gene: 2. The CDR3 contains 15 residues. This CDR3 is CASSLGQGYNQPQHF. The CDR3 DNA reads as TGTGCCAGCAGTTTGGGACAGGGGTACAATCAGCCCCAGCATTTT.

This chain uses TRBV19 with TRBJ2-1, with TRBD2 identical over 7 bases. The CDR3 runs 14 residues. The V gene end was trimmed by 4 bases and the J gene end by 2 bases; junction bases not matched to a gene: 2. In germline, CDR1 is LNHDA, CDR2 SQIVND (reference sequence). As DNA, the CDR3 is TGTGCCAGTAGTACCGGGACTACCTACAATGAGCAGTTCTTC. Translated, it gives CASSTGTTYNEQFF. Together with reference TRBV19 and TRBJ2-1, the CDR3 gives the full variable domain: DGGITQSPKYLFRKEGQNVTLSCEQNLNHDAMYWYRQDPGQGLRLIYYSQIVNDFQKGDIAEGYSVSREKKESFPLTVTSAQKNPTAFYLCASSTGTTYNEQFFGPGTRLTVL.

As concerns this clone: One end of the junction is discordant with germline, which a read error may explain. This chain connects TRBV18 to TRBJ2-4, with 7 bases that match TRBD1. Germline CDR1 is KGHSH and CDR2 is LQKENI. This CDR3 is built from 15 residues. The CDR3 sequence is CASSPPGGLQDIQYF. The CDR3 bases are TGTGCCAGCTCCCCACCAGGGGGTCTCCAGGACATTCAGTACTTC. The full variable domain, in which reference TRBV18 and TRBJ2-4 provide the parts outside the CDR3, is NAGVMQNPRHLVRRRGQEARLRCSPMKGHSHVYWYRQLPEEGLKFMVYLQKENIIDESGMPKERFSAEFPKEGPSILRIQQVVRGDSAAYFCASSPPGGLQDIQYFGAGTRLSVL.

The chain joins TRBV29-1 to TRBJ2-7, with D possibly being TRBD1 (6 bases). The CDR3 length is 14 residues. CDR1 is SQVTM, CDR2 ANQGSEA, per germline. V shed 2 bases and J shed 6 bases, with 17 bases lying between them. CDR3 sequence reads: CSVELSGHPGEQYF. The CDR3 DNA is TGCAGCGTTGAACTGTCGGGACACCCGGGCGAGCAGTACTTC.

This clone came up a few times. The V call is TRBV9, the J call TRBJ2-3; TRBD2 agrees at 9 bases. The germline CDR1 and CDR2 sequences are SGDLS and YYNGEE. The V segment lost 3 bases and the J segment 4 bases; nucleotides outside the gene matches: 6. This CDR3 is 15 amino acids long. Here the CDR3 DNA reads TGTGCCAGCAGCGGTAGCGGGAGAGGAGCAGATACGCAGTATTTT. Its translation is CASSGSGRGADTQYF.

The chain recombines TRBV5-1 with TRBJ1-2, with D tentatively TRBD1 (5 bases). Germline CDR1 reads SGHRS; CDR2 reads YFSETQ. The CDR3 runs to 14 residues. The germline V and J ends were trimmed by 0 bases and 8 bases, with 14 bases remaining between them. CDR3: CASSLDWSGQGYTF. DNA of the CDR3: TGCGCCAGCAGCTTGGATTGGTCAGGGCAAGGCTACACCTTC.

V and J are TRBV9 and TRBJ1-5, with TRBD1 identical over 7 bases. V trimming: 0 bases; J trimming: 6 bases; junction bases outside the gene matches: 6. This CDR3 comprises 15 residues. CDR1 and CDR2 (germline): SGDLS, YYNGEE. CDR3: CASSVDAGGTQPQHF. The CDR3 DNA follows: TGTGCCAGCAGCGTAGACGCAGGGGGGACTCAGCCCCAGCATTTT. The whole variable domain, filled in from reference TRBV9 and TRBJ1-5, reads DSGVTQTPKHLITATGQRVTLRCSPRSGDLSVYWYQQSLDQGLQFLIQYYNGEERAKGNILERFSAQQFPDLHSELNLSSLELGDSALYFCASSVDAGGTQPQHFGDGTRLSIL.

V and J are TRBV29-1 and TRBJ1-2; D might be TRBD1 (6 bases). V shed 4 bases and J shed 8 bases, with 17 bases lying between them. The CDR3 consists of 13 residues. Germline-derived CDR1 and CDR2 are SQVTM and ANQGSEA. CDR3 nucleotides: TGCAGCGTTGTTAGGGCAGGGGCAGTCGGCTACACCTTC. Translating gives CSVVRAGAVGYTF.

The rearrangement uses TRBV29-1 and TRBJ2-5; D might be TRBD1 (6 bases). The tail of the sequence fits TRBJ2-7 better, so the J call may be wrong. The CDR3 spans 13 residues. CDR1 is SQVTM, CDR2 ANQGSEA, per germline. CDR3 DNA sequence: TGCAGCGTTGAAGTCAGGGGCAAGTACGAGCAGTACTTC. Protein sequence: CSVEVRGKYEQYF.

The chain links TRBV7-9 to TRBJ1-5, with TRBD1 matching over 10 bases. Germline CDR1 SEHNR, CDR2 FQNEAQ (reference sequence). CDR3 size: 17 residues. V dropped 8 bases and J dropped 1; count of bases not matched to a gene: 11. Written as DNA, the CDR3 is TGTGCCAGCGCGACAGGGGGCGTCTTGTCGAGCAATCAGCCCCAGCATTTT. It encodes CASATGGVLSSNQPQHF.

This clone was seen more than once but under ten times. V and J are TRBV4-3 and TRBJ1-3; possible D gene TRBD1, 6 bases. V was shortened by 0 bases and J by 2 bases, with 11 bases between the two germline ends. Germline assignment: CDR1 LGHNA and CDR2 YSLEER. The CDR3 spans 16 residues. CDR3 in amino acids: CASSQDRGGPGNTIYF. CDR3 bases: TGCGCCAGCAGCCAAGATCGCGGGGGGCCTGGAAACACCATATATTTT.

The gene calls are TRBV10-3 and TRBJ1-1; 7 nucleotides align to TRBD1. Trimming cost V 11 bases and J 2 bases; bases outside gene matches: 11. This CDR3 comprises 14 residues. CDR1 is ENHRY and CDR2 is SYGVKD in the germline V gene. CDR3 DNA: TGTGCCGTCCTCTCGGACAGGAGTAACACTGAAGCTTTCTTT. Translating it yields CAVLSDRSNTEAFF.